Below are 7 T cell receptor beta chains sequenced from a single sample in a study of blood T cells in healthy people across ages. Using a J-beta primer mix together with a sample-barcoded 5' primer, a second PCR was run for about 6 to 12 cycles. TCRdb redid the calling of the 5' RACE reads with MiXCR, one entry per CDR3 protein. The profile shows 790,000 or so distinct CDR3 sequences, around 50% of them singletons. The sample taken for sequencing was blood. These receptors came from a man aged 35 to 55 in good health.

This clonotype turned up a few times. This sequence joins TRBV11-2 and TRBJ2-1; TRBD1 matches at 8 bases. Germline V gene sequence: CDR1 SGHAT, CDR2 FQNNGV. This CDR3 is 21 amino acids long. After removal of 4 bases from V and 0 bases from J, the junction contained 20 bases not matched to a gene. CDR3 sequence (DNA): TGTGCCAGCAGCTCCGGGACAGGTGGAATTAATCACATGAGCTCCTACAATGAGCAGTTCTTC. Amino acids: CASSSGTGGINHMSSYNEQFF.

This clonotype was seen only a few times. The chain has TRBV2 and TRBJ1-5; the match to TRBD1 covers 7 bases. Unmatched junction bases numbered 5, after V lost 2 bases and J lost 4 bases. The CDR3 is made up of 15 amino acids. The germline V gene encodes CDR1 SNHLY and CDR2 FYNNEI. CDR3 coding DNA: TGTGCCAGCAGTGAAACACAGGGGTGGAATCAGCCCCAGCATTTT. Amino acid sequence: CASSETQGWNQPQHF.

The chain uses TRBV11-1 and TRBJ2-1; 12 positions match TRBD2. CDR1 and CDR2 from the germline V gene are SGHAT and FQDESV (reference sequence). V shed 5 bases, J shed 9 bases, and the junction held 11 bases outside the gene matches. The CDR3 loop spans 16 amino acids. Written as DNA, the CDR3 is TGTGCCAGCAGCCCCCGGACTAGCGGGATAGTCCGTGAGCAGTTCTTC. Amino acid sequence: CASSPRTSGIVREQFF. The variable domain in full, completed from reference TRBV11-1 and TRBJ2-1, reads EAEVAQSPRYKITEKSQAVAFWCDPISGHATLYWYRQILGQGPELLVQFQDESVVDDSQLPKDRFSAERLKGVDSTLKIQPAELGDSAMYLCASSPRTSGIVREQFFGPGTRLTVL.

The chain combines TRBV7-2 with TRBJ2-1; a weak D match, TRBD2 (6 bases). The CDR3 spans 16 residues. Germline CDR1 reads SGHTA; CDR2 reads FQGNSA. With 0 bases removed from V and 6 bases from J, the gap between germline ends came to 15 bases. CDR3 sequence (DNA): TGTGCCAGCAGCTTAGCGGTAGGAGGGATATGCAATGAGCAGTTCTTC. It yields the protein CASSLAVGGICNEQFF.

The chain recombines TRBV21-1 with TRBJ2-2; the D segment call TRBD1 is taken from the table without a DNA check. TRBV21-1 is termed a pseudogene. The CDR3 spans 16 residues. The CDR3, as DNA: TGTGCCAGCAGTCTTGGACAGGGGGTAGGGACCGGGGAGCTGTTTTTT. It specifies CASSLGQGVGTGELFF.

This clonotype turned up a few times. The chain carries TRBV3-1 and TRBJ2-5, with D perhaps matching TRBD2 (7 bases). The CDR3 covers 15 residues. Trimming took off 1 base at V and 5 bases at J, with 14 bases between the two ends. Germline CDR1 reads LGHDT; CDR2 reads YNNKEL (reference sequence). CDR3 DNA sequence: TGTGCCAGCAGCCAAGGGGCAGGGAGGGGGGAGACCCAGTACTTC. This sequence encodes CASSQGAGRGETQYF.

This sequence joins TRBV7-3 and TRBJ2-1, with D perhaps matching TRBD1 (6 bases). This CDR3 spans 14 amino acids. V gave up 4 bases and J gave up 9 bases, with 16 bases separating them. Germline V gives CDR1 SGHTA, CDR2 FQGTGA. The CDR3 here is CASSSGAPRREQFF. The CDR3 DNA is TGTGCCAGCAGCTCAGGGGCCCCGAGGCGTGAGCAGTTCTTC.